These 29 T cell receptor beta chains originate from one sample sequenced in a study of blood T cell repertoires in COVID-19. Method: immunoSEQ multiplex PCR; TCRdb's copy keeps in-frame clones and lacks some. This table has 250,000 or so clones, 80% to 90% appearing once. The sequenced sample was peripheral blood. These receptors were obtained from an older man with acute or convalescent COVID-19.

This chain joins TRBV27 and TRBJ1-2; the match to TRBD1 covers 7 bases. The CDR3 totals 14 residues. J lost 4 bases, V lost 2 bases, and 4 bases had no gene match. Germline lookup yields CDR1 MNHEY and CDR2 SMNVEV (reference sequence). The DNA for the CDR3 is TGTGCCAGCAGTTTAAAAGGGGGCAGCTATGGCTACACCTTC. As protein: CASSLKGGSYGYTF.

The CDR3 loop is CASSPQAFSGNTIYF. CDR3 coding DNA: TGTGCCAGCAGTCCTCAGGCCTTCTCTGGAAACACCATATATTTT. This chain connects TRBV6-5 to TRBJ1-3, with D uncertain. The CDR3 is made up of 15 amino acids. Per germline, CDR1 MNHEY and CDR2 SVGAGI. V was shortened by 5 bases and J by 0 bases, with 11 bases between the two germline ends.

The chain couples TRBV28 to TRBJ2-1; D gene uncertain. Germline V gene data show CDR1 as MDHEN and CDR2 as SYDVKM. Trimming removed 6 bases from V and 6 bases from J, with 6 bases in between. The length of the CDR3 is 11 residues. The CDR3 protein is CASRRVNEQFF. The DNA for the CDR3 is TGTGCCAGCAGGAGAGTCAATGAGCAGTTCTTC. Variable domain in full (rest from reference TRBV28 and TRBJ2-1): DVKVTQSSRYLVKRTGEKVFLECVQDMDHENMFWYRQDPGLGLRLIYFSYDVKMKEKGDIPEGYSVSREKKERFSLILESASTNQTSMYLCASRRVNEQFFGPGTRLTVL.

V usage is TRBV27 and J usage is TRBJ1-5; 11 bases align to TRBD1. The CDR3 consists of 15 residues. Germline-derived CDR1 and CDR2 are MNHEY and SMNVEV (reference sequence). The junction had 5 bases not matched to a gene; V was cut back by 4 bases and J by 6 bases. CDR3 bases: TGTGCCAGCAGTTCTGGGACAGGGGGAATTCAGCCCCAGCATTTT. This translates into CASSSGTGGIQPQHF.

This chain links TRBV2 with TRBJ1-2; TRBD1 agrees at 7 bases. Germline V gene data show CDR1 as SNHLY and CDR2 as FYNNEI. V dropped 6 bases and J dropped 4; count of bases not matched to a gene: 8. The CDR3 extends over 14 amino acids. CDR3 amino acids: CASSPGTAIYGYTF. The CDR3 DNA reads TGTGCCAGCAGCCCCGGGACAGCTATCTATGGCTACACCTTC. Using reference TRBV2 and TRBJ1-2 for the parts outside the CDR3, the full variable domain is EPEVTQTPSHQVTQMGQEVILRCVPISNHLYFYWYRQILGQKVEFLVSFYNNEISEKSEIFDDQFSVERPDGSNFTLKIRSTKLEDSAMYFCASSPGTAIYGYTFGSGTRLTVV.

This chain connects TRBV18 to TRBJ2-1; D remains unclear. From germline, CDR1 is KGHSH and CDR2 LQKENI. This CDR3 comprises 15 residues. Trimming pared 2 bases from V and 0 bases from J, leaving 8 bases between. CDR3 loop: CASSPTSSSYNEQFF. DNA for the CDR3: TGTGCCAGCTCACCAACGTCTAGCTCCTACAATGAGCAGTTCTTC.

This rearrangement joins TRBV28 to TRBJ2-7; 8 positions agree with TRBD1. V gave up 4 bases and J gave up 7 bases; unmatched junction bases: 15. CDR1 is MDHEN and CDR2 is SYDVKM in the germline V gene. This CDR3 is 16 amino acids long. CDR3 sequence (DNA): TGTGCCAGCAGTTCGATGACTGGACAGGGTAATCGGGAGCAGTACTTC. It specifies CASSSMTGQGNREQYF.

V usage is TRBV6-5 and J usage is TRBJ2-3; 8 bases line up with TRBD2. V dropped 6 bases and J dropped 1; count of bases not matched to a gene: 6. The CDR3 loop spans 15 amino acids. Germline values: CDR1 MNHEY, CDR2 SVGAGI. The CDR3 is CASRATSVGTDTQYF. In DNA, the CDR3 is TGTGCCAGCAGAGCGACTAGCGTAGGCACAGATACGCAGTATTTT.

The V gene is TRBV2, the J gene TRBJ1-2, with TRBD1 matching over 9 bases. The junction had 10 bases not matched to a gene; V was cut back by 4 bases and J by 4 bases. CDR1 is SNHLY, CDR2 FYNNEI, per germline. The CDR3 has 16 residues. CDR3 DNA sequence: TGTGCCAGCAGTGCAGGGACAGGGCGATTAGGCTATGGCTACACCTTC. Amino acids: CASSAGTGRLGYGYTF.

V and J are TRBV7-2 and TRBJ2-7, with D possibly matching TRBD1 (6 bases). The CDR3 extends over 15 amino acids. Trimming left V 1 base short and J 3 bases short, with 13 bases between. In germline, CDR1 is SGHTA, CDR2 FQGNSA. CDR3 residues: CASSLGRWGLYEQYF. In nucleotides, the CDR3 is TGTGCCAGCAGCTTAGGTAGATGGGGGCTCTACGAGCAGTACTTC.

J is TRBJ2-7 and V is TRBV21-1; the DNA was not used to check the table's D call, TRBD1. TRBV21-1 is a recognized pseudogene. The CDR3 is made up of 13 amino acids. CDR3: CASISTAGYEQYF. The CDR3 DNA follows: TGTGCCAGCATCTCCACGGCAGGATACGAGCAGTACTTC.

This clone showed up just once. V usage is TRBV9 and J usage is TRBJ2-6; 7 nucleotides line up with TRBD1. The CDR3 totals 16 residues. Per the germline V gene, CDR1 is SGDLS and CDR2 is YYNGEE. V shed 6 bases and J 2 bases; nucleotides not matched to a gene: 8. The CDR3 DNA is TGTGCCAGCAAGGGGACAGTAGGCGCTGGGGCCAACGTCCTGACTTTC. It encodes CASKGTVGAGANVLTF.

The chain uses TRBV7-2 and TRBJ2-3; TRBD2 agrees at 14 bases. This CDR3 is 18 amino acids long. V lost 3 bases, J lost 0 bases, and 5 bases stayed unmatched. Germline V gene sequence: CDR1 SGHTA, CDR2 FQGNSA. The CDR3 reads CASSLGLAGVASTDTQYF. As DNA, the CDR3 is TGTGCCAGCAGCTTGGGACTAGCGGGGGTGGCTAGCACAGATACGCAGTATTTT.

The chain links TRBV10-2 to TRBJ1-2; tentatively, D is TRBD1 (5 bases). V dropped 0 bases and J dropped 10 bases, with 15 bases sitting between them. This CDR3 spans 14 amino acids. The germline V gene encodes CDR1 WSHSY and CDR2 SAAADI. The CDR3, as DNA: TGCGCCAGCAGTGAGTCCCGGGGGGAGTGGGACTACACCTTC. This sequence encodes CASSESRGEWDYTF.

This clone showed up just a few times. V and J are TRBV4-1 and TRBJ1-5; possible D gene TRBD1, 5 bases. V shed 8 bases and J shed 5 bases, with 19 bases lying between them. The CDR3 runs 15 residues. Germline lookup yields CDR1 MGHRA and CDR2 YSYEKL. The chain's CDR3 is CASSPLLAGHQPQHF. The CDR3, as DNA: TGCGCCAGCTCCCCCCTGCTCGCGGGGCATCAGCCCCAGCATTTT.

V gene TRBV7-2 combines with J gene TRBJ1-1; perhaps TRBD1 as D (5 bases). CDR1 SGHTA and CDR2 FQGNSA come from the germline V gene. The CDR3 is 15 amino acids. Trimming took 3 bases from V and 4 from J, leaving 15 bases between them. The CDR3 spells CASSLQGMGGTEAFF. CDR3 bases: TGTGCCAGCAGCTTGCAGGGTATGGGGGGCACTGAAGCTTTCTTT. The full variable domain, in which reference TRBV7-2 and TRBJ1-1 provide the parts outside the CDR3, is GAGVSQSPSNKVTEKGKDVELRCDPISGHTALYWYRQSLGQGLEFLIYFQGNSAPDKSGLPSDRFSAERTGGSVSTLTIQRTQQEDSAVYLCASSLQGMGGTEAFFGQGTRLTVV.

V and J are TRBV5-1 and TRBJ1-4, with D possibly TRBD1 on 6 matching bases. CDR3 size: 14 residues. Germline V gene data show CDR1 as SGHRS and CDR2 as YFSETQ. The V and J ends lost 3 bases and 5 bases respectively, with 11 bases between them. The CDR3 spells CASSSGQRNEKLFF. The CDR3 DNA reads TGCGCCAGCAGCTCTGGACAGAGAAATGAAAAACTGTTTTTT.

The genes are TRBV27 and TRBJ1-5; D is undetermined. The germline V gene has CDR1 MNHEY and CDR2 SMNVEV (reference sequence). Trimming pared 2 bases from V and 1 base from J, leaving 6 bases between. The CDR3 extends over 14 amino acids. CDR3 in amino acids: CASSLTGSNQPQHF. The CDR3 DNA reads TGTGCCAGCAGTTTAACCGGGAGCAATCAGCCCCAGCATTTT.

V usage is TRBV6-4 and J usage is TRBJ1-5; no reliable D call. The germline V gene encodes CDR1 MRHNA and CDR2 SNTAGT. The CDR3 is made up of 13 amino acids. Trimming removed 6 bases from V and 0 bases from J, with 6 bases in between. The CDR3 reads CASSQNSNQPQHF. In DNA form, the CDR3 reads TGTGCCAGCAGCCAGAATAGCAATCAGCCCCAGCATTTT.

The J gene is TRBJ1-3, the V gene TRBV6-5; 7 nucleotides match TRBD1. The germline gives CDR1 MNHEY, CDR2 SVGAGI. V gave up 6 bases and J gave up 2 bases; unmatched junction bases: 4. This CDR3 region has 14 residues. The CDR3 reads CASSNQGAGNTIYF. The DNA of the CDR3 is TGTGCCAGCAGCAATCAGGGGGCTGGAAACACCATATATTTT.

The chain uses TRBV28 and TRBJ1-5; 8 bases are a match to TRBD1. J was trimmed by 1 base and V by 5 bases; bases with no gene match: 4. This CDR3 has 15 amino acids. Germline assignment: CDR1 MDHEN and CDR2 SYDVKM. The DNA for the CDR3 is TGTGCCAGCAGTGACGGACAGGGCAGCAATCAGCCCCAGCATTTT. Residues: CASSDGQGSNQPQHF.

The DNA for the CDR3 is TGTGCCAGCAGCTTGGGAGTCCACTATGGCTACACCTTC. Its protein product is CASSLGVHYGYTF. The gene calls are TRBV5-6 and TRBJ1-2; D unclear. The ends were cut back, 0 bases at V and 3 bases at J, with 6 bases in the middle. This CDR3 comprises 13 residues. The germline V gene has CDR1 SGHDT and CDR2 YYEEEE.

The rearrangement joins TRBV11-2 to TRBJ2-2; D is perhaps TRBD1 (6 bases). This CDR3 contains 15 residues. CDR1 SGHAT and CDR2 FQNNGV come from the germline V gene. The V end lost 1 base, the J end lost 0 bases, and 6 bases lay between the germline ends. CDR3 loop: CASSLGTANTGELFF. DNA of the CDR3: TGTGCCAGCAGCTTAGGGACAGCGAACACCGGGGAGCTGTTTTTT.

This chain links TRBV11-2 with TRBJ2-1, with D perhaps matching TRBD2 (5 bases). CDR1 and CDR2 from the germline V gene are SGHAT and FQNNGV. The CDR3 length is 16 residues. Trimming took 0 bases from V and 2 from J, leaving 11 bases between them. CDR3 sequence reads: CASSLDSGSPYNEQFF. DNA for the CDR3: TGTGCCAGCAGCTTAGATTCGGGGTCCCCCTACAATGAGCAGTTCTTC. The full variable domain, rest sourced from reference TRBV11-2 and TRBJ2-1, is EAGVAQSPRYKIIEKRQSVAFWCNPISGHATLYWYQQILGQGPKLLIQFQNNGVVDDSQLPKDRFSAERLKGVDSTLKIQPAKLEDSAVYLCASSLDSGSPYNEQFFGPGTRLTVL.

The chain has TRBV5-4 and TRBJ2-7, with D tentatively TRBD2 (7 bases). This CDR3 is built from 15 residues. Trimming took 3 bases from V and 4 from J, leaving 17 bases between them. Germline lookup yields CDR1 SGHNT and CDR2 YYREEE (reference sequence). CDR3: CASSSSGGGLYEQYF. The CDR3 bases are TGTGCCAGCAGCTCTAGCGGAGGGGGGCTATACGAGCAGTACTTC.

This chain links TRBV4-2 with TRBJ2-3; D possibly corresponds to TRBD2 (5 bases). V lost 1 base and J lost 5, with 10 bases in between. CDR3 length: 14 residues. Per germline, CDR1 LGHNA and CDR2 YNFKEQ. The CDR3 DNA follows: TGTGCCAGCAGCCAAGTTTCCGGGGTAGATACGCAGTATTTT. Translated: CASSQVSGVDTQYF.

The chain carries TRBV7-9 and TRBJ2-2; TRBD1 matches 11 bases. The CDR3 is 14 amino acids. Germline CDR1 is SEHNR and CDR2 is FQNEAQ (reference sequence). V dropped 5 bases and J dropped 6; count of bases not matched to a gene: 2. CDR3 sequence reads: CASSQGQGAGELFF. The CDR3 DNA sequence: TGTGCCAGCAGCCAGGGACAGGGGGCCGGGGAGCTGTTTTTT.

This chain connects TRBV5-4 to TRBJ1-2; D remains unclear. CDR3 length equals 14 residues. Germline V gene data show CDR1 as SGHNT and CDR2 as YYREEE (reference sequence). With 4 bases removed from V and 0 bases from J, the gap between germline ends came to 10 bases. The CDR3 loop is CASSPRAANYGYTF. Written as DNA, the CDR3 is TGTGCCAGCAGCCCCCGCGCTGCTAACTATGGCTACACCTTC.

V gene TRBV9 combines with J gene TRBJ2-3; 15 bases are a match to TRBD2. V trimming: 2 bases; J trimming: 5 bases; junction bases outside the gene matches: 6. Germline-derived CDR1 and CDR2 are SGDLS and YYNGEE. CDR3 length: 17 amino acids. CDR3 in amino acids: CASSVSPGLAGGDTQYF. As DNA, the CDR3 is TGTGCCAGCAGCGTTTCACCGGGACTAGCGGGAGGAGATACGCAGTATTTT.